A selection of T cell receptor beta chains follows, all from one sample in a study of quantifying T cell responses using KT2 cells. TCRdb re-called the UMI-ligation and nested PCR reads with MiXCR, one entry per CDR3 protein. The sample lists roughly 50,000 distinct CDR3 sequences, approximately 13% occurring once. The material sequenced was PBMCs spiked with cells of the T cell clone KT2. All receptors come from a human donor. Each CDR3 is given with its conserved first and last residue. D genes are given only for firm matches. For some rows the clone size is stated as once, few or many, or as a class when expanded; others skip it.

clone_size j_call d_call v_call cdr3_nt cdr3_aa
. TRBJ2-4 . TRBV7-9 TGTGCCAGCAGCGACGGACTAGCCAAAAACATTCAGTACTTC CASSDGLAKNIQYF
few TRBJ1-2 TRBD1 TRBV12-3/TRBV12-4 TGTGCCAGCAGTTTCGGGACAGGGGTCCCCTATGGCTACACCTTC CASSFGTGVPYGYTF
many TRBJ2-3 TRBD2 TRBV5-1 TGCGCCAGCAGCTCGACTAGCGGCACAGATACGCAGTATTTT CASSSTSGTDTQYF
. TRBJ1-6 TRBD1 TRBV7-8 TGTGCCAGCACCTTACCCCGGACAGGGTATAATTCACCCCTCCACTTT CASTLPRTGYNSPLHF
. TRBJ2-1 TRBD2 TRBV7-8 TGTGCCAGCAGCTCCGGACTAGCGGGAATTTTCGATGAGCAGTTCTTC CASSSGLAGIFDEQFF
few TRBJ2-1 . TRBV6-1 TGTGCCAGCGGCCTAGTCAATGAGCAGTTCTTC CASGLVNEQFF
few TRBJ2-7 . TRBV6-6 TGTGCCAGCAGCAGCGGGCCCTTGCTCTCCTACGAGCAGTACTTC CASSSGPLLSYEQYF
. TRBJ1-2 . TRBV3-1 TGTGCCAGCAGCCAAGAGCTAGGTGGGCTAAGTAATGGCTACACCTTC CASSQELGGLSNGYTF
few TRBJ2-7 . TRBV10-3 TGTGCCATCAGTGAGTACACGTCCTACGAGCAGTACTTC CAISEYTSYEQYF
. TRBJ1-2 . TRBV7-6 TGTGCCAGCAGCTTAGTCATTGGGGATGGCTACACCTTC CASSLVIGDGYTF
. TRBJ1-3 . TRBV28 TGTGCCAGCAGTCCTATAGGGGATATCGGAAACACCATATATTTT CASSPIGDIGNTIYF
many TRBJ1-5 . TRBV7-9 TGTGCCAGCAGCTTTCCGGGTCAGCCCCAGCATTTT CASSFPGQPQHF
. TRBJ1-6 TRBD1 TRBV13 TGTGCCAGCAGCTTACGGACAGGGGGCGGTTCACCCCTCCACTTT CASSLRTGGGSPLHF
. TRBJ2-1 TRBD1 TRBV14 TGTGCCAGCAGCCATGGGCCCCCGGACAACAGGGGAACGTCCTACAATGAGCAGTTCTTC CASSHGPPDNRGTSYNEQFF
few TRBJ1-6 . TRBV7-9 TGTGCCAGCAGCTCCCGAGCGGGGAGGGATTCACCCCTCCACTTT CASSSRAGRDSPLHF
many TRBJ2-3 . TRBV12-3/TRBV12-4 TGTGCCAGCAGCATTCAGACTAGCACAGATACGCAGTATTTT CASSIQTSTDTQYF
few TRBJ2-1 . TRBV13 TGTGCCAGCAGCCCCCGCGGGGTCTTATACAATGAGCAGTTCTTC CASSPRGVLYNEQFF
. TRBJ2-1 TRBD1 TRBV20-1 TGCAGTGCTAGGCCGGACAGGGACTCCTACAATGAGCAGTTCTTC CSARPDRDSYNEQFF
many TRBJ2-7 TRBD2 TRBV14 TGTGCCAGCAGCCAACTAGCGGGAGCCCTCGGGTCCGAGCAGTACTTC CASSQLAGALGSEQYF
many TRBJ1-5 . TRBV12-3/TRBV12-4 TGTGCCAGCAGTCCCCGACGGACAGGCAATCAGCCCCAGCATTTT CASSPRRTGNQPQHF
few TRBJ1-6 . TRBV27 TGTGCCAGCAGCTTACGGTCCTATAATTCACCCCTCCACTTT CASSLRSYNSPLHF
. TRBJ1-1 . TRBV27 TGTGCCAGCAGCCCGAAGGTCTTGGTGACTGAAGCTTTCTTT CASSPKVLVTEAFF
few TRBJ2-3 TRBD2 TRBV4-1 TGCGCCAGCAGCCAAGGTGGCGGGGGGGCCGTAGGAGATACGCAGTATTTT CASSQGGGGAVGDTQYF
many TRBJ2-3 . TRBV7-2 TGTGCCAGCAGCTCTCCCGGAGACACGCAGTATTTT CASSSPGDTQYF
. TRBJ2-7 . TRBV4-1 TGCGCCAGCAGCCAAGAGGACGAGCAGTACTTC CASSQEDEQYF
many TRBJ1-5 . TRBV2 TGTGCCAGCAACCCAACAGGAGGGGTTGGTCAGCCCCAGCATTTT CASNPTGGVGQPQHF
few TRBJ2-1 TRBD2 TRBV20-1 TGCAGTGCTAGAGCACTAGCGGGGGCCGACAGCTCCTACAATGAGCAGTTCTTC CSARALAGADSSYNEQFF
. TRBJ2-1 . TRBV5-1 TGCGCCAGCAAACAGGGGGGAATAGCGGGGACCTTTAACCGGCAGGGTGAGCAGTTCTTC CASKQGGIAGTFNRQGEQFF
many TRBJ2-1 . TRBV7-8 TGTGCCAGCAGCTTAGCTGGGACATCCAATGAGCAGTTCTTC CASSLAGTSNEQFF
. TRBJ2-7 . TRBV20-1 TGCAGTGCTTACGCTATGGAACAGGGAGGCGGGTACGAGCAGTACTTC CSAYAMEQGGGYEQYF